The sequence of this T cell receptor (beta chain) was determined in a study of blood T cell repertoires in COVID-19. Losses at the gene ends were 5 bases for V and 0 bases for J; bases not matched to a gene: 9. Germline-derived CDR1 and CDR2 are SGHRS and YFSETQ. The CDR3 runs to 17 residues. Only in-frame clones appear in the TCRdb table, and some are missing; sequencing was by immunoSEQ multiplex PCR. The sample consists of 35,000 to 40,000 clones, nearly 90% of them appearing once. Sequenced: peripheral blood. This receptor was taken from a man aged 60 to 69 with active COVID-19. The chain has TRBV5-1 and TRBJ2-3, with 10 bases that match TRBD2. CDR3 loop: CASSPASGSTSTDTQYF. CDR3 coding DNA: TGCGCCAGCAGTCCGGCTAGCGGGAGTACCAGCACAGATACGCAGTATTTT.